Following are 18 T cell receptor beta chains from one sample sequenced in a study of blood T cell repertoires in COVID-19 (dated by TCRdb to 2018 to 2021). The library was obtained by the immunoSEQ multiplex PCR assay. The table was pulled from immuneACCESS by TCRdb, which kept in-frame rearrangements only. Such tables lose some clones; where checked, under half of the loss comes from unresolved V genes, and the rest has no known cause. In this sample the table shows 200,000 to 300,000 clones, more than 80% of which occur a single time. Roughly 0.95% of the sample belongs to the ten largest clones. Source material: PBMCs or T cells enriched from blood (not recorded which). The source is a man in his fifties who had been exposed to COVID-19.

V usage is TRBV14 and J usage is TRBJ1-2, with TRBD1 matching over 7 bases. In germline, CDR1 is SGHDN, CDR2 FVKESK. V shed 1 base and J 0 bases; nucleotides not matched to a gene: 2. CDR3 size: 15 residues. CDR3 in amino acids: CASSQVRGPNYGYTF. For the CDR3, the DNA is TGTGCCAGCAGCCAAGTAAGGGGGCCTAACTATGGCTACACCTTC.

V usage is TRBV5-1 and J usage is TRBJ2-5, with D perhaps matching TRBD2 (6 bases). The CDR3 covers 13 residues. Trimming removed 3 bases at V and 4 bases at J, with 10 bases between. Germline CDR1 and CDR2: SGHRS and YFSETQ. The CDR3 loop reads CASSWDSLETQYF. As DNA, the CDR3 is TGCGCCAGCAGCTGGGACTCGCTAGAGACCCAGTACTTC.

The chain combines TRBV7-9 with TRBJ2-7; D is unclear. The CDR3 is 11 residues long. Trimming shortened V by 4 bases and J by 2 bases, and 3 bases separated the two germline ends. The germline gives CDR1 SEHNR, CDR2 FQNEAQ (reference sequence). CDR3 in amino acids: CASSSTYEQYF. The CDR3 DNA sequence: TGTGCCAGCAGCTCAACCTACGAGCAGTACTTC.

The sample holds one count of this clone. This rearrangement joins TRBV10-3 to TRBJ1-1; TRBD1 might be the D (6 bases). With 3 bases removed from V and 5 bases from J, the gap between germline ends came to 16 bases. This CDR3 has 15 amino acids. Germline V lookup: CDR1 ENHRY, CDR2 SYGVKD. CDR3 DNA: TGTGCCATCAGTGACTTGACAGGATCTCGAACTGAAGCTTTCTTT. Amino acids: CAISDLTGSRTEAFF.

This chain joins TRBV20-1 and TRBJ1-6; maybe TRBD1 (5 bases). Germline loops: CDR1 DFQATT, CDR2 SNEGSKA (reference sequence). This CDR3 has 11 residues. CDR3: CSGQGNSPLHF. The CDR3 DNA follows: TGCAGCGGGCAGGGTAATTCACCCCTCCACTTT.

The J gene is TRBJ2-1, the V gene TRBV5-4, with TRBD2 matching over 11 bases. The J segment lost 5 bases and the V segment lost 3 bases, leaving 4 bases of the junction unmatched. Germline V CDR1 and CDR2: SGHNT, YYREEE (reference sequence). CDR3 size: 15 residues. The CDR3 reads CASSSGTSGHNEQFF. CDR3 nucleotides: TGTGCCAGCAGCTCTGGGACTAGCGGACACAATGAGCAGTTCTTC.

The genes are TRBV6-1 and TRBJ1-4; D call uncertain. V was shortened by 0 bases and J by 3 bases, with 11 bases between the two germline ends. Germline V gene lookup returns CDR1 MNHNS and CDR2 SASEGT. The CDR3 covers 16 residues. CDR3 region: CASSEAAGRPNEKLFF. CDR3 DNA: TGTGCCAGCAGTGAAGCGGCGGGTAGACCTAATGAAAAACTGTTTTTT.

The chain couples TRBV11-3 to TRBJ2-5; a weak D match, TRBD1 (6 bases). V lost 5 bases, J lost 2 bases, and 12 bases lay in between. The CDR3 totals 14 residues. Germline V gene sequence: CDR1 SGHNT, CDR2 YENEEA. For the CDR3, the DNA is TGTGCCAGCAGCGCTGTTACAGGGCAAGAGACCCAGTACTTC. It yields the protein CASSAVTGQETQYF.

The J gene is TRBJ1-4, the V gene TRBV19, with D maybe TRBD1 (5 bases). V lost 5 bases, J lost 7 bases, and 11 bases lay in between. There are 13 residues in the CDR3. Germline assignment: CDR1 LNHDA and CDR2 SQIVND (reference sequence). CDR3 region: CASSRQGGEKLFF. The CDR3 nucleotides read TGTGCCAGTAGTCGGCAGGGTGGTGAAAAACTGTTTTTT.

This chain links TRBV11-2 with TRBJ2-1, with TRBD2 as a possible D gene (6 bases). Germline CDR1 SGHAT, CDR2 FQNNGV. This CDR3 comprises 14 residues. Trimming removed 6 bases at V and 7 bases at J, with 16 bases between. CDR3 DNA sequence: TGTGCCAGCAGTCAACGACTAGGAGGGAATGAGCAGTTCTTC. Amino acids: CASSQRLGGNEQFF.

The chain couples TRBV10-3 to TRBJ1-4, with D tentatively TRBD1 (6 bases). Between the trimmed V and J ends, which lost 3 bases and 7 bases, there was a span of 15 bases. CDR1 and CDR2 (germline): ENHRY, SYGVKD. The CDR3 consists of 15 residues. The DNA for the CDR3 is TGTGCCATCAGTGATTCCGGGACATTCGGTGAAAAACTGTTTTTT. Residues: CAISDSGTFGEKLFF.

This sequence joins TRBV12-3 or TRBV12-4 and TRBJ2-7; 9 nucleotides align to TRBD1. This CDR3 spans 13 amino acids. Trimming at V came to 5 bases and at J to 5 bases, leaving 4 bases not matched to a gene. CDR3 nucleotides: TGTGCCAGCAGTAAAGACAGGGGGAACGAGCAGTACGTC. Protein: CASSKDRGNEQYV.

The chain recombines TRBV28 with TRBJ2-1, with D possibly TRBD2 on 6 matching bases. With 8 bases removed from V and 1 base from J, the gap between germline ends came to 12 bases. CDR1 MDHEN and CDR2 SYDVKM come from the germline V gene. The CDR3 is made up of 14 amino acids. For the CDR3, the DNA is TGTGCCAGCTCCCCCAGCGGGTCCTACAATGAGCAGTTCTTC. Translated: CASSPSGSYNEQFF.

The V and J genes are TRBV7-3 and TRBJ2-2; D gene uncertain. This CDR3 comprises 13 residues. V lost 5 bases, J lost 4 bases, and 8 bases lay in between. Germline V gene sequence: CDR1 SGHTA, CDR2 FQGTGA. In DNA, the CDR3 is TGTGCCAGCAGCATCGCAGGCACCGGGGAGCTGTTTTTT. Amino acids: CASSIAGTGELFF.

This clone has just one count. V usage is TRBV27 and J usage is TRBJ1-5; TRBD1 aligns across 7 bases. J was trimmed by 5 bases and V by 2 bases; bases with no gene match: 3. Germline CDR1 is MNHEY and CDR2 is SMNVEV (reference sequence). There are 14 residues in the CDR3. CDR3: CASSLRGLDQPQHF. In nucleotides, the CDR3 is TGTGCCAGCAGTTTAAGGGGGCTCGATCAGCCCCAGCATTTT.

The V gene is TRBV5-1, the J gene TRBJ1-1, with 7 bases matching TRBD1. The V and J ends lost 0 bases and 9 bases, in that order; junction bases with no gene match: 11. This CDR3 region has 15 residues. Looked up from germline, CDR1 is SGHRS and CDR2 is YFSETQ. DNA of the CDR3: TGCGCCAGCAGCTTGGCGGTGGACAGGTCCCAGAAAGCTTTCTTT. Protein: CASSLAVDRSQKAFF.

J is TRBJ1-5 and V is TRBV19; D may be TRBD1 (5 bases). Per germline, CDR1 LNHDA and CDR2 SQIVND (reference sequence). The CDR3 length is 14 residues. V was cut by 3 bases and J by 5 bases, with 11 bases left in between. CDR3 region: CASSISGGDQPQHF. The CDR3 nucleotides read TGTGCCAGTAGTATCTCCGGGGGGGATCAGCCCCAGCATTTT.

This chain connects TRBV5-1 to TRBJ2-3, with a weak D call TRBD2 (5 bases). This CDR3 contains 15 residues. Trimming pared 0 bases from V and 4 bases from J, leaving 12 bases between. Germline V gives CDR1 SGHRS, CDR2 YFSETQ. CDR3 sequence (DNA): TGCGCCAGCAGCTTGGGCCCTCGAGGGTCAGATACGCAGTATTTT. Its translation: CASSLGPRGSDTQYF.